This T cell receptor (beta chain) appears in the sequencing data of a study of early T cells in non-severe SARS-CoV-2 infection. Across the whole study: Unsorted whole-blood RNA was sequenced in bulk, leaving chains unpaired.

Germline CDR1 SGDLS, CDR2 YYNGEE. The V gene lost 3 bases and the J gene lost 0 bases, with 10 bases spanning the gap. This CDR3 contains 14 residues. Researchers tagged individual cDNA molecules with unique molecular identifiers. TCRdb independently ran MiXCR on the 5' RACE reads; one entry per CDR3 protein. The sample consists of under 60,000 distinct CDR3 sequences, more than 9% of them appearing once. Findings of the study overall: VDJdb matching skewed toward anti-spike CD8 responses, missing private and CD4 specificities.

As regards this clonotype: Its antigen is unknown.

The sequenced sample consisted of whole blood. The TCR was taken from an adult who was a healthcare worker with PCR-confirmed SARS-CoV-2 infection or an uninfected control (not recorded which). The chain carries TRBV9 and TRBJ2-7, with TRBD1 as a possible D gene (6 bases). The CDR3 reads CASSGGGLSYEQYF. CDR3 nucleotide sequence: TGTGCCAGCAGCGGAGGGGGTCTCTCCTACGAGCAGTACTTC.